A single sample is the source of the 24 T cell receptor beta chains below, sequenced in a study of blood T cell repertoires in COVID-19. TCRdb's copy holds only in-frame clones and misses some; the assay was immunoSEQ multiplex PCR. The table has 310,000 or so clones, around 90% seen once. The sequenced material came from peripheral blood. Receptors were obtained from a middle-aged man with active or convalescent COVID-19.

This chain connects TRBV10-3 to TRBJ2-7; possible D gene TRBD1, 5 bases. The germline CDR1 and CDR2 sequences are ENHRY and SYGVKD. This CDR3 is built from 16 residues. V was pared by 0 bases and J by 0 bases, with 12 bases between. The CDR3 DNA reads TGTGCCATCAGTGAGTCTAATTCAGGGTACTCCTACGAGCAGTACTTC. Its protein product is CAISESNSGYSYEQYF.

The chain is built from TRBV19 and TRBJ2-1, with D perhaps TRBD2 (5 bases). V lost 5 bases, J lost 5 bases, and 19 bases lay in between. The CDR3 length is 16 residues. Germline assignment: CDR1 LNHDA and CDR2 SQIVND (reference sequence). CDR3 amino acids: CASSLRGRGLHNEQFF. In DNA form, the CDR3 reads TGTGCCAGTAGTCTAAGAGGGAGAGGGCTGCACAATGAGCAGTTCTTC.

V is TRBV5-4 and J is TRBJ1-1, with 10 nucleotides matching TRBD1. The CDR3 loop spans 15 amino acids. CDR1 is SGHNT and CDR2 is YYREEE in the germline V gene (reference sequence). J was trimmed by 5 bases and V by 4 bases; bases with no gene match: 8. The CDR3 sequence: CASSDPGQGGTEAFF. The CDR3 DNA reads TGTGCCAGCAGCGATCCCGGACAGGGGGGGACTGAAGCTTTCTTT. The full variable domain, with the rest looked up from reference TRBV5-4 and TRBJ1-1, is ETGVTQSPTHLIKTRGQQVTLRCSSQSGHNTVSWYQQALGQGPQFIFQYYREEENGRGNFPPRFSGLQFPNYSSELNVNALELDDSALYLCASSDPGQGGTEAFFGQGTRLTVV.

The chain couples TRBV5-1 to TRBJ2-7; D ambiguous. Germline V gene lookup returns CDR1 SGHRS and CDR2 YFSETQ. Trimming stripped 0 bases from V and 4 bases from J, with 14 bases between. This CDR3 is built from 15 residues. The CDR3 nucleotides read TGCGCCAGCAGCTTGGGGGCGACCGACCTATACGAGCAGTACTTC. Its translation: CASSLGATDLYEQYF.

The V and J genes are TRBV5-4 and TRBJ2-5; perhaps TRBD1 as D (6 bases). The ends were cut back, 4 bases at V and 1 base at J, with 11 bases in the middle. Germline V lookup: CDR1 SGHNT, CDR2 YYREEE (reference sequence). This CDR3 is 14 amino acids long. The chain's CDR3 is CASSQQGSQETQYF. The CDR3 nucleotides read TGTGCCAGCAGCCAACAGGGTTCCCAAGAGACCCAGTACTTC. The full variable domain, rest sourced from reference TRBV5-4 and TRBJ2-5, is ETGVTQSPTHLIKTRGQQVTLRCSSQSGHNTVSWYQQALGQGPQFIFQYYREEENGRGNFPPRFSGLQFPNYSSELNVNALELDDSALYLCASSQQGSQETQYFGPGTRLLVL.

V and J are TRBV7-2 and TRBJ1-2; possible D gene TRBD1, 5 bases. V dropped 4 bases and J dropped 5 bases, with 17 bases sitting between them. The CDR3 length is 15 residues. Germline lookup yields CDR1 SGHTA and CDR2 FQGNSA. The CDR3 nucleotides read TGTGCCAGCAGCTCTCGTGGACACTCGTCTTATGGCTACACCTTC. It is translated as CASSSRGHSSYGYTF.

CDR3 residues: CASSQGSGRVSNQPQHF. The CDR3 nucleotides are TGCGCCAGCAGCCAAGGATCGGGCAGGGTCAGCAATCAGCCCCAGCATTTT. This chain uses TRBV4-1 with TRBJ1-5, with D possibly matching TRBD1 (5 bases). Per the germline V gene, CDR1 is MGHRA and CDR2 is YSYEKL. The CDR3 totals 17 residues. The ends were cut back, 1 base at V and 1 base at J, with 14 bases in the middle.

This clone was observed a handful of times. CDR3 nucleotides: TGCGCCAGCAGCCAAGAAGAGGGTAGTGGCTACACCTTC. Encoded protein: CASSQEEGSGYTF. The chain uses TRBV4-3 and TRBJ1-2; D gene ambiguous. V was shortened by 0 bases and J by 7 bases, with 9 bases between the two germline ends. The CDR3 extends over 13 amino acids. Germline values: CDR1 LGHNA, CDR2 YSLEER.

This CDR3 reads CASSVGQGRVPWGEQYF. Here the CDR3 DNA reads TGTGCCAGCAGCGTAGGACAGGGGAGGGTCCCTTGGGGCGAGCAGTACTTC. The V gene is TRBV9, the J gene TRBJ2-7; maybe TRBD1 (8 bases). Germline CDR1 is SGDLS and CDR2 is YYNGEE. V lost 0 bases, J lost 6 bases, and 22 bases lay in between. The CDR3 spans 17 residues.

This clone occurred once. The chain links TRBV28 to TRBJ1-2, with a possible D match to TRBD1 (6 bases). The CDR3 runs to 13 residues. Germline assignment: CDR1 MDHEN and CDR2 SYDVKM. V was clipped by 3 bases and J by 4 bases, with 9 bases between them. CDR3 residues: CASSLDSFYGYTF. The DNA of the CDR3 is TGTGCCAGCAGTTTGGACAGTTTCTATGGCTACACCTTC.

This clone came up once. The chain has TRBV5-1 and TRBJ2-1; D perhaps matches TRBD2 (6 bases). There are 15 residues in the CDR3. V shed 7 bases and J shed 6 bases, with 20 bases lying between them. Per germline, CDR1 SGHRS and CDR2 YFSETQ. CDR3 region: CASGPPGVGGNEQFF. The CDR3 coding sequence is TGCGCCAGCGGGCCTCCCGGAGTGGGAGGCAATGAGCAGTTCTTC.

The chain joins TRBV27 to TRBJ2-7; 8 nucleotides line up with TRBD1. Trimming removed 2 bases from V and 2 bases from J; junction bases left unmatched: 8. CDR1 and CDR2 from the germline V gene are MNHEY and SMNVEV (reference sequence). The length of the CDR3 is 16 residues. CDR3: CASSLTWDRSTYEQYF. Here the CDR3 DNA reads TGTGCCAGCAGTTTAACTTGGGACAGGTCCACCTACGAGCAGTACTTC.

V usage is TRBV4-1 and J usage is TRBJ1-4, with a weak D call TRBD1 (6 bases). V was clipped by 3 bases and J by 5 bases, with 16 bases between them. The germline CDR1 and CDR2 sequences are MGHRA and YSYEKL. This CDR3 is built from 16 residues. CDR3 protein: CASSQAVGGKNEKLFF. DNA for the CDR3: TGCGCCAGCAGCCAGGCAGTTGGGGGCAAGAATGAAAAACTGTTTTTT.

This chain uses TRBV4-2 with TRBJ2-7; 9 positions agree with TRBD2. CDR1 LGHNA and CDR2 YNFKEQ come from the germline V gene. With V trimmed by 1 base and J by 4 bases, 8 bases remained unmatched. This CDR3 region has 16 residues. The CDR3 bases are TGTGCCAGCAGCCAAGGAACTAGCGGGCTATATTACGAGCAGTACTTC. It specifies CASSQGTSGLYYEQYF.

CDR3 nucleotides: TGCGCCAGCAGCTTGGCACAGGCGGCGGGCTACACCTTC. Translated, it gives CASSLAQAAGYTF. This rearrangement joins TRBV5-1 to TRBJ1-2, with a possible D match to TRBD1 (5 bases). The CDR3 runs to 13 residues. CDR1 is SGHRS and CDR2 is YFSETQ in the germline V gene. Trimming removed 0 bases at V and 8 bases at J, with 11 bases between.

V is TRBV5-4 and J is TRBJ1-2; weak D call: TRBD1 (6 bases). The CDR3 covers 14 residues. Germline V gene data show CDR1 as SGHNT and CDR2 as YYREEE (reference sequence). Between the trimmed V and J ends, which lost 0 bases and 7 bases, there was a span of 13 bases. This chain's CDR3 is CASSLDRARSGYTF. The CDR3 bases are TGTGCCAGCAGCTTGGACAGGGCTCGTAGTGGCTACACCTTC.

The V and J genes are TRBV21-1 and TRBJ1-2; the table's D gene call, TRBD1, was not cross checked with the DNA. TRBV21-1 constitutes a pseudogene. The CDR3 has 12 amino acids. The CDR3 spells CASSRRNYGYTF. The CDR3 DNA sequence: TGTGCCAGCAGCCGCAGGAACTATGGCTACACCTTC.

V is TRBV28 and J is TRBJ2-1; 10 bases are a match to TRBD2. CDR3 length: 18 residues. Germline V gives CDR1 MDHEN, CDR2 SYDVKM. The V gene end was trimmed by 0 bases and the J gene end by 5 bases; junction bases not matched to a gene: 10. CDR3 coding DNA: TGTGCCAGCAGTTTATGGAAAGCGGGGGGGGCCTCGAACAATGAGCAGTTCTTC. This translates into CASSLWKAGGASNNEQFF. Drawing the rest from reference TRBV28 and TRBJ2-1, the complete variable domain is DVKVTQSSRYLVKRTGEKVFLECVQDMDHENMFWYRQDPGLGLRLIYFSYDVKMKEKGDIPEGYSVSREKKERFSLILESASTNQTSMYLCASSLWKAGGASNNEQFFGPGTRLTVL.

The V gene is TRBV4-3, the J gene TRBJ2-1; TRBD2 matches at 15 bases. CDR3 size: 18 residues. With V trimmed by 0 bases and J by 8 bases, 8 bases remained unmatched. In germline, CDR1 is LGHNA, CDR2 YSLEER. In DNA form, the CDR3 reads TGCGCCAGCAGCCAAGATTCGAGGACTAGCGGGGGGGCTCATGAGCAGTTCTTC. This translates into CASSQDSRTSGGAHEQFF.

The genes are TRBV28 and TRBJ2-7, with 9 bases lining up with TRBD2. There are 13 residues in the CDR3. Germline V gene lookup returns CDR1 MDHEN and CDR2 SYDVKM. V shed 5 bases and J 6 bases; nucleotides not matched to a gene: 5. CDR3 in amino acids: CASSPGLAAEQYF. For the CDR3, the DNA is TGTGCCAGCAGTCCGGGACTAGCCGCCGAGCAGTACTTC.

The chain couples TRBV3-1 (or the pseudogene TRBV3-2) to TRBJ2-7, with 8 bases fitting TRBD1. CDR1 is LGHDT, CDR2 YNNKEL, per germline (reference sequence). The length of the CDR3 is 13 residues. J gave up 6 bases and V 4 bases, and 5 bases lay outside the gene matches. CDR3 loop: CASSPGQVPEQYF. The CDR3 nucleotides read TGTGCCAGCAGCCCGGGACAGGTCCCCGAGCAGTACTTC.

The chain carries TRBV2 and TRBJ1-3; unclear D gene. V lost 3 bases and J 1 base, leaving 13 bases between the germline ends. Germline-derived CDR1 and CDR2 are SNHLY and FYNNEI. This CDR3 is built from 16 residues. The CDR3 DNA follows: TGTGCCAGCAGTGAGGGGAGACGGGCGTCTGGAAACACCATATATTTT. This codes for CASSEGRRASGNTIYF.

The rearrangement joins TRBV24-1 to TRBJ2-7, with 10 bases fitting TRBD2. The length of the CDR3 is 18 residues. The germline V gene encodes CDR1 KGHDR and CDR2 SFDVKD. The V and J ends lost 7 bases and 3 bases, in that order; junction bases with no gene match: 17. The chain's CDR3 is CATSPASGSVQNFYEQYF. The CDR3 nucleotides read TGTGCCACCAGCCCAGCTAGCGGGAGTGTGCAGAATTTCTACGAGCAGTACTTC.

V and J are TRBV9 and TRBJ2-7; the match to TRBD1 covers 7 bases. V shed 3 bases, J shed 6 bases, and the junction held 6 bases outside the gene matches. Germline V gene lookup returns CDR1 SGDLS and CDR2 YYNGEE. The CDR3 has 13 residues. Written as DNA, the CDR3 is TGTGCCAGCAGCGGGGGAACAGGGGTCGAGCAGTACTTC. Protein: CASSGGTGVEQYF.